The clone carrying this TCR beta chain showed up just a few times. Libraries were prepared by immunoSEQ multiplex PCR; TCRdb keeps only in-frame clonotypes and omits some of them. Among fewer than 150,000 clones listed, around 77% were seen once. The germline CDR1 and CDR2 sequences are SGHDT and YYEEEE. This CDR3 is 14 amino acids long. Trimming cost V 1 base and J 2 bases; bases outside gene matches: 0. This entry belongs to a study of blood T cell repertoires in COVID-19. Turning to the study itself: Acute and convalescent COVID-19 specimens originated in the United States, Italy and Spain. Nucleic acid was either cDNA or gDNA, and it came from T cells, B-cell-depleted T cells, or PBMCs.

The clonotype originates from a human donor in a cohort sampled during active COVID-19. The chain has TRBV5-6 and TRBJ1-5; 7 bases map to TRBD1. The sequenced material came from peripheral blood. The CDR3 region is CASSLTGGNQPQHF. In DNA form, the CDR3 reads TGTGCCAGCAGCTTGACAGGGGGCAATCAGCCCCAGCATTTT.